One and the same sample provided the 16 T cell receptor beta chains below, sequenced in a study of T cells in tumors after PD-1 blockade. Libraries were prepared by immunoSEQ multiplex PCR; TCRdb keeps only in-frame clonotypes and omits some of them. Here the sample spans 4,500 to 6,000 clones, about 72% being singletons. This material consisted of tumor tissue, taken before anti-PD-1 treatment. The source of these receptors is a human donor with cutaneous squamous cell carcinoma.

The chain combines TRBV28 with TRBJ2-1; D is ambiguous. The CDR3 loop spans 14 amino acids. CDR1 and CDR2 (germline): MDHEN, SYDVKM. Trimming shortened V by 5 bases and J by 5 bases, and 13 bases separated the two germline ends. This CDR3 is CASSPLDGHNEQFF. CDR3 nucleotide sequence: TGTGCCAGCAGTCCGTTGGACGGGCACAATGAGCAGTTCTTC.

In DNA, the CDR3 is TGTGCCAGTAGTTCTGACGGGGGCGACTCCTACAATGAGCAGTTCTTC. Translating it yields CASSSDGGDSYNEQFF. The V gene is TRBV19, the J gene TRBJ2-1, with D tentatively TRBD1 or TRBD2 (6 bases each). The CDR3 is made up of 16 amino acids. Germline lookup yields CDR1 LNHDA and CDR2 SQIVND (reference sequence). V was trimmed by 5 bases and J by 0 bases, leaving 14 bases between them.

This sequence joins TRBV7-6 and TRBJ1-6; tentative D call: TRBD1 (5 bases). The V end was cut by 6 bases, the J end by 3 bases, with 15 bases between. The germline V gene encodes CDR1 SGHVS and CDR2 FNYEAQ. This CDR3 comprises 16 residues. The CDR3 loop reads CASRTLEGNYNSPLHF. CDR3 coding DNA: TGTGCCAGCAGGACCTTAGAGGGGAACTATAATTCACCCCTCCACTTT.

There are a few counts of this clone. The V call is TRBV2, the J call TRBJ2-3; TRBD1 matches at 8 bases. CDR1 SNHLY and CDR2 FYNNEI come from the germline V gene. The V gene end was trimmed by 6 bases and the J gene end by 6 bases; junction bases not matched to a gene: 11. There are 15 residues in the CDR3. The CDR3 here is CASSGQGLLGDTQYF. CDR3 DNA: TGTGCCAGCAGCGGACAGGGCCTCCTCGGTGATACGCAGTATTTT.

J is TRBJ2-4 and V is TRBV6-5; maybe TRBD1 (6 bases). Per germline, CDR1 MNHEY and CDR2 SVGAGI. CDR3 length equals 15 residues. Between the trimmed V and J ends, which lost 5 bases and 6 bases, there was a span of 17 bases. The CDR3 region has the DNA TGTGCCAGCAGTACAGGGTCGGGCCAAAGAAACATTCAGTACTTC. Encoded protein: CASSTGSGQRNIQYF.

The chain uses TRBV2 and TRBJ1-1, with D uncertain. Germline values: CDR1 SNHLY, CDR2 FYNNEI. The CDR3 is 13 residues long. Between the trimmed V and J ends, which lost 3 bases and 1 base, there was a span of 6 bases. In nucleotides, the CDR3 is TGTGCCAGCAGTGAGGACGGGAACACTGAAGCTTTCTTT. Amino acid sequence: CASSEDGNTEAFF.

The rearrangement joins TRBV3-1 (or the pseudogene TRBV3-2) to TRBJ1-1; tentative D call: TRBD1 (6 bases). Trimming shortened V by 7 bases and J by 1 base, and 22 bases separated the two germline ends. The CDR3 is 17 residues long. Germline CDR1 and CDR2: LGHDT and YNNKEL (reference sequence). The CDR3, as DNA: TGTGCCAGCACCACAGGGACGGCTTTTAGAGAGAACACTGAAGCTTTCTTT. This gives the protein CASTTGTAFRENTEAFF.

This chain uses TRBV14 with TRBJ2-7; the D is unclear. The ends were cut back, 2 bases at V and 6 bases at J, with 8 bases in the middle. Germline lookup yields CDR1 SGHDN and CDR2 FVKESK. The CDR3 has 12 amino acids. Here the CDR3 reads CASSQFLFEQYF. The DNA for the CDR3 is TGTGCCAGCAGCCAATTTTTGTTCGAGCAGTACTTC.

The CDR3 region has the DNA TGTGCCAGCAGCTTGGTTCGGGGGGTCACCGGGGAGCTGTTTTTT. The encoded protein is CASSLVRGVTGELFF. This chain connects TRBV5-8 to TRBJ2-2; TRBD2 matches 7 bases. The CDR3 totals 15 residues. The germline V gene encodes CDR1 SGHTS and CDR2 YDEGEE. J lost 4 bases, V lost 0 bases, and 3 bases had no gene match. The full variable domain, completed using reference TRBV5-8 and TRBJ2-2, is EAGVTQSPTHLIKTRGQQATLRCSPISGHTSVYWYQQALGLGLQFLLWYDEGEERNRGNFPPRFSGRQFPNYSSELNVNALELEDSALYLCASSLVRGVTGELFFGEGSRLTVL.

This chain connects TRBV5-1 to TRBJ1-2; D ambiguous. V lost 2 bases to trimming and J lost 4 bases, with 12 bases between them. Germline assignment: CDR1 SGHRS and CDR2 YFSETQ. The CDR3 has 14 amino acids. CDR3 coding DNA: TGCGCCAGCAGCTTAGGTAGCCCCCTCTATGGCTACACCTTC. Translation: CASSLGSPLYGYTF.

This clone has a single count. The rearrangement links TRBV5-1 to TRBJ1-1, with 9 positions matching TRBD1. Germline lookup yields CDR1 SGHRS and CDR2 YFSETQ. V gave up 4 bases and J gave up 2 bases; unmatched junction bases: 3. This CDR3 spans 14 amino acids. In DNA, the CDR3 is TGCGCCAGCAGCCGGGACAGGGTAAACACTGAAGCTTTCTTT. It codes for CASSRDRVNTEAFF.

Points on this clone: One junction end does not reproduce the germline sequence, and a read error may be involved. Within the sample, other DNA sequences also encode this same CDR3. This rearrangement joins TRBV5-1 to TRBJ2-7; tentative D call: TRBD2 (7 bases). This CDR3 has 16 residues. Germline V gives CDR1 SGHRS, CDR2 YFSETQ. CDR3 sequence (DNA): TGCCCCAGCAGCTTGGATAGGGGGGGGGCGAGGAACGAGCAGTACTTC. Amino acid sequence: CPSSLDRGGARNEQYF.

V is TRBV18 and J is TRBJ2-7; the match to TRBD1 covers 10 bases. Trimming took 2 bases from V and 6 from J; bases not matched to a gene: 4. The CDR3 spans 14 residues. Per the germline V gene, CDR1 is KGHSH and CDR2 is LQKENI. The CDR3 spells CASSPGTGAIEQYF. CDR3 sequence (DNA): TGTGCCAGCTCACCAGGGACAGGGGCCATCGAGCAGTACTTC. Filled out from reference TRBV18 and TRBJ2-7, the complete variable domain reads NAGVMQNPRHLVRRRGQEARLRCSPMKGHSHVYWYRQLPEEGLKFMVYLQKENIIDESGMPKERFSAEFPKEGPSILRIQQVVRGDSAAYFCASSPGTGAIEQYFGPGTRLTVT.

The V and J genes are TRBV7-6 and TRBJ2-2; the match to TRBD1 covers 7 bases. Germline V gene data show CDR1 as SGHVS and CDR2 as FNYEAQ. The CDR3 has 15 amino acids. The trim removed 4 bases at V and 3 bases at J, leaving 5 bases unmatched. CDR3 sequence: CASSSKQGYTGELFF. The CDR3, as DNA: TGTGCCAGCAGCTCAAAACAGGGGTACACCGGGGAGCTGTTTTTT.

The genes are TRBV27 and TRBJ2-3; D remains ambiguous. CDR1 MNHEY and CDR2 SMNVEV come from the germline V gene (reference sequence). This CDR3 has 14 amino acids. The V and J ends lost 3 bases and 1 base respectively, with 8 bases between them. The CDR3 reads CASSFFSGTDTQYF. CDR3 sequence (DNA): TGTGCCAGCAGTTTTTTCTCTGGCACAGATACGCAGTATTTT.

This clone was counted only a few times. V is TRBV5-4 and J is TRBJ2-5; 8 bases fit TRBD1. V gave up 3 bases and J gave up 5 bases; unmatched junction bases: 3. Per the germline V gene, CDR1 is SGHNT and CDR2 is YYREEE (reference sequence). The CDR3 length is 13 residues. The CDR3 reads CASSSTGEETQYF. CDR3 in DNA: TGTGCCAGCAGCTCGACAGGGGAGGAGACCCAGTACTTC.